One sample yielded the 14 T cell receptor beta chains listed below, sequenced in a study of blood T cells in healthy people across ages. Together with a sample-barcoded 5' primer, a J-beta primer mix was included in a second PCR lasting about 7 to 11 cycles. TCRdb independently ran MiXCR on the 5' RACE reads; one entry per CDR3 protein. Of about a million distinct CDR3 sequences in the sample, around two fifths were seen once. Material: blood. The receptors were gathered from a young man in good health.

The chain combines TRBV4-3 with TRBJ1-6; D gene uncertain. Germline values: CDR1 LGHNA, CDR2 YSLEER. CDR3 length: 15 amino acids. V lost 0 bases, J lost 6 bases, and 9 bases lay in between. The CDR3 DNA sequence: TGCGCCAGCAGCCAAGAGCTAGGGCCTAATTCACCCCTCCACTTT. The encoded protein is CASSQELGPNSPLHF.

Only a few counts were recorded for this clonotype. V usage is TRBV4-2 and J usage is TRBJ1-4; 8 nucleotides match TRBD1. From germline, CDR1 is LGHNA and CDR2 YNFKEQ. The V gene end was trimmed by 1 base and the J gene end by 2 bases; junction bases not matched to a gene: 6. CDR3 length: 17 residues. The CDR3 is CASSQATWTGTNEKLFF. The CDR3 nucleotides are TGTGCCAGCAGCCAAGCCACGTGGACAGGGACTAATGAAAAACTGTTTTTT.

This clonotype showed up just a few times. The chain carries TRBV7-9 and TRBJ1-1; tentative D call: TRBD1 (6 bases). The CDR3 covers 16 residues. V was shortened by 3 bases and J by 0 bases, with 14 bases between the two germline ends. Germline V lookup: CDR1 SEHNR, CDR2 FQNEAQ (reference sequence). The CDR3 loop is CASSLGGRTLNTEAFF. CDR3 nucleotide sequence: TGTGCCAGCAGCTTGGGGGGCCGGACCTTGAACACTGAAGCTTTCTTT.

The chain recombines TRBV6-1 with TRBJ1-2, with no clear D. The CDR3 contains 15 residues. The germline gives CDR1 MNHNS, CDR2 SASEGT. Trimming took 6 bases from V and 0 from J, leaving 14 bases between them. The CDR3 DNA follows: TGTGCCAGCAGACTAACGGCCCTTTCTAACTATGGCTACACCTTC. Encoded protein: CASRLTALSNYGYTF.

The gene calls are TRBV7-2 and TRBJ1-5; D ambiguous. The germline V gene has CDR1 SGHTA and CDR2 FQGNSA. This CDR3 has 12 residues. V was pared by 3 bases and J by 9 bases, with 9 bases between. Here the CDR3 reads CASSLTDGPQHF. Here the CDR3 DNA reads TGTGCCAGCAGCTTGACCGATGGGCCCCAGCATTTT. Full variable domain (rest looked up from reference TRBV7-2 and TRBJ1-5): GAGVSQSPSNKVTEKGKDVELRCDPISGHTALYWYRQSLGQGLEFLIYFQGNSAPDKSGLPSDRFSAERTGGSVSTLTIQRTQQEDSAVYLCASSLTDGPQHFGDGTRLSIL.

This clonotype was counted a few times. This chain connects TRBV7-2 to TRBJ1-1; the D gene is possibly TRBD1 (6 bases). V lost 0 bases and J lost 6, with 8 bases in between. The CDR3 covers 13 residues. Germline V gene lookup returns CDR1 SGHTA and CDR2 FQGNSA. CDR3 sequence reads: CASSLAPGAEAFF. DNA of the CDR3: TGTGCCAGCAGCTTAGCCCCAGGGGCTGAAGCTTTCTTT.

A word on this clonotype: A junction boundary mismatches the germline segment, possibly from a read error. This chain uses TRBV5-1 with TRBJ2-3; 9 nucleotides align to TRBD1. Germline CDR1 and CDR2: SGHRS and YFSETQ. CDR3 length equals 16 residues. The CDR3 here is CTSSLWGQGSTDTQYF. CDR3 DNA sequence: TGCACCAGCAGCTTATGGGGACAGGGCAGCACAGATACGCAGTATTTT.

This clonotype was picked up a small number of times. The chain is built from TRBV2 and TRBJ2-2; D perhaps matches TRBD1 (6 bases). Germline loops: CDR1 SNHLY, CDR2 FYNNEI. V lost 7 bases and J 0 bases, leaving 12 bases between the germline ends. The CDR3 is 15 residues long. CDR3 in DNA: TGTGCCAGCATGGGGGCCTACACGAACACCGGGGAGCTGTTTTTT. This codes for CASMGAYTNTGELFF.

The V call is TRBV9, the J call TRBJ2-1, with D maybe TRBD1 (6 bases). CDR1 and CDR2 from the germline V gene are SGDLS and YYNGEE. This CDR3 has 17 amino acids. With 3 bases removed from V and 4 bases from J, the gap between germline ends came to 20 bases. This CDR3 is CASSASPGWGPYNEQFF. In nucleotides, the CDR3 is TGTGCCAGCAGCGCTTCTCCGGGGTGGGGGCCATACAATGAGCAGTTCTTC.

This rearrangement joins TRBV12-3 or TRBV12-4 to TRBJ1-5; D possibly corresponds to TRBD1 (6 bases). The length of the CDR3 is 12 residues. Trimming left V 8 bases short and J 7 bases short, with 12 bases between. The CDR3: CASAGGGQPQHF. CDR3 nucleotides: TGTGCCAGCGCTGGGGGCGGACAGCCCCAGCATTTT.

This chain links TRBV2 with TRBJ1-1; 9 bases align to TRBD1. The V gene's germline CDR1 is SNHLY and CDR2 FYNNEI. The CDR3 length is 15 residues. Trimming took 7 bases from V and 1 from J; bases not matched to a gene: 7. The CDR3 is CASNTGGRGNTEAFF. The CDR3 nucleotides read TGTGCCAGCAACACAGGGGGCAGAGGGAACACTGAAGCTTTCTTT.

The chain recombines TRBV7-9 with TRBJ1-2; D not resolved. Germline V CDR1 and CDR2: SEHNR, FQNEAQ (reference sequence). V was pared by 5 bases and J by 5 bases, with 12 bases between. The length of the CDR3 is 13 residues. The CDR3 nucleotides are TGTGCCAGCAGCGAATCATTGCCATATGGCTACACCTTC. This sequence encodes CASSESLPYGYTF.

This rearrangement joins TRBV7-2 to TRBJ2-3, with 9 bases that match TRBD1. CDR3 size: 16 residues. The germline gives CDR1 SGHTA, CDR2 FQGNSA. The V gene end was trimmed by 5 bases and the J gene end by 4 bases; junction bases not matched to a gene: 10. The CDR3 loop is CASSPGTGNLPDTQYF. The CDR3 bases are TGTGCCAGCAGCCCCGGGACAGGGAATCTCCCAGATACGCAGTATTTT.

Ten or more counts support this clonotype. The chain combines TRBV4-1 with TRBJ1-5, with 7 bases matching TRBD1. Germline V lookup: CDR1 MGHRA, CDR2 YSYEKL. J lost 4 bases, V lost 0 bases, and 9 bases had no gene match. The CDR3 runs 17 residues. The CDR3 bases are TGCGCCAGCAGCCAAGATCGGGCAGGGGGTCCTAATCAGCCCCAGCATTTT. Its protein product is CASSQDRAGGPNQPQHF.